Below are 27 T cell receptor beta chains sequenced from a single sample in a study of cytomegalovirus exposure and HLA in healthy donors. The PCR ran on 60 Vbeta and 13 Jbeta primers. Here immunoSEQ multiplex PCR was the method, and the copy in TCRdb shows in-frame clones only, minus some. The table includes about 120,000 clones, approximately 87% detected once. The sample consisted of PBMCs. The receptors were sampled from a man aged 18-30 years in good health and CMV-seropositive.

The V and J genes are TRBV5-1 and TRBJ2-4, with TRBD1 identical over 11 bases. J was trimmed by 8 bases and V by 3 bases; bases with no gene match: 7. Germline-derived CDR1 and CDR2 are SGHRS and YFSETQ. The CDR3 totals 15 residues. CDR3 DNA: TGCGCCAGCAGCTCACTATCGGGACAGGGGGACATTCAGTACTTC. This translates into CASSSLSGQGDIQYF.

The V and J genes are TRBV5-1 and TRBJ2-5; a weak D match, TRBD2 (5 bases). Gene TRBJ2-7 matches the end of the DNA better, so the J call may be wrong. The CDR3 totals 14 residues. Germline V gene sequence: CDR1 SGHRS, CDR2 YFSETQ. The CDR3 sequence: CASSHWGVTYEQYF. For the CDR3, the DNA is TGCGCCAGCAGCCACTGGGGAGTCACCTACGAGCAGTACTTC.

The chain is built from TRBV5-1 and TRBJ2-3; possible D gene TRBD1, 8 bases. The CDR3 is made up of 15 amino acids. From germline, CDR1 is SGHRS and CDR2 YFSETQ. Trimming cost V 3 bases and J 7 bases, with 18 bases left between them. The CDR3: CASSSGQGGRNTQYF. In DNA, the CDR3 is TGCGCCAGCAGCTCCGGACAGGGAGGGAGAAATACGCAGTATTTT.

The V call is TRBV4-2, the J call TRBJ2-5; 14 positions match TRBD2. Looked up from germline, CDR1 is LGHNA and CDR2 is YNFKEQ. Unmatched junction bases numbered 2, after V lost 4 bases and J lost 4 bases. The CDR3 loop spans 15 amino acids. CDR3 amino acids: CASSRGLAGGETQYF. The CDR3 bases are TGTGCCAGCAGCCGAGGACTAGCGGGGGGAGAGACCCAGTACTTC.

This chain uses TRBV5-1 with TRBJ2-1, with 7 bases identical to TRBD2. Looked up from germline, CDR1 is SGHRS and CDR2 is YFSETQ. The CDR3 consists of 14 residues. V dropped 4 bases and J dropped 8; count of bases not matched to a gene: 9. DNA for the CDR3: TGCGCCAGCAGCCGGGGAGGGGTTTTTGATGAGCAGTTCTTC. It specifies CASSRGGVFDEQFF.

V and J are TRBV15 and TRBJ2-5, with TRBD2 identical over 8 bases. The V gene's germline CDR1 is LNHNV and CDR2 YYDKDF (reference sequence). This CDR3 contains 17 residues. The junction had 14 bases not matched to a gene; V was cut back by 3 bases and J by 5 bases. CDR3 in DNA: TGTGCCACCAGCAGGACCCGGGGACTAGAGTCCCTCGAGACCCAGTACTTC. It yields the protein CATSRTRGLESLETQYF.

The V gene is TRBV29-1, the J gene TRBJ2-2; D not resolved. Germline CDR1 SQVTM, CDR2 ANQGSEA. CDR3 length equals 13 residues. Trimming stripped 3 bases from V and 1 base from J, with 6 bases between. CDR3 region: CSVDQENTGELFF. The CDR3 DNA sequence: TGCAGCGTTGACCAGGAGAACACCGGGGAGCTGTTTTTT.

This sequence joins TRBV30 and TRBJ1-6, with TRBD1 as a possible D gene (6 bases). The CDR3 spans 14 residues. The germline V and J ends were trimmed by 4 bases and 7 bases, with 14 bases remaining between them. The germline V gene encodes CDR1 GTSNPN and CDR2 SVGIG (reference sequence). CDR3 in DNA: TGTGCCTGGACACTGGGGCAGGGGAATTCACCCCTCCACTTT. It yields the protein CAWTLGQGNSPLHF. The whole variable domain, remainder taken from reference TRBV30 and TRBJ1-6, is SQTIHQWPATLVQPVGSPLSLECTVEGTSNPNLYWYRQAAGRGLQLLFYSVGIGQISSEVPQNLSASRPQDRQFILSSKKLLLSDSGFYLCAWTLGQGNSPLHFGNGTRLTVT.

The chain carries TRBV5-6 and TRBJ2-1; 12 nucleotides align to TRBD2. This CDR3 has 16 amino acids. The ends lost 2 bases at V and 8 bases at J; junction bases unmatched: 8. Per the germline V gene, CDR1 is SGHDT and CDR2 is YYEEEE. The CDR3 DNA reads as TGTGCCAGCAGCTTCTCCCCTAGCGGGGGGGCATATGAGCAGTTCTTC. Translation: CASSFSPSGGAYEQFF.

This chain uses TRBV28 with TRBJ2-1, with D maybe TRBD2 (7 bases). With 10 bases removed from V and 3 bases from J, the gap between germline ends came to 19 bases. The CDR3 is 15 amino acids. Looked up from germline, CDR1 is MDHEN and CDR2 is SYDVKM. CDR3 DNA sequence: TGTGCCACCAGGGGCGGGGGCTCCAGCTACAATGAGCAGTTCTTC. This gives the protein CATRGGGSSYNEQFF.

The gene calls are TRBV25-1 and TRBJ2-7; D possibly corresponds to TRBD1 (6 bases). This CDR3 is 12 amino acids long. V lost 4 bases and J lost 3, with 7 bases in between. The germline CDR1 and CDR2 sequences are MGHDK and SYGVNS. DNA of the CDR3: TGTGCCAGCAGTGGGGACAACTACGAGCAGTACTTC. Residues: CASSGDNYEQYF.

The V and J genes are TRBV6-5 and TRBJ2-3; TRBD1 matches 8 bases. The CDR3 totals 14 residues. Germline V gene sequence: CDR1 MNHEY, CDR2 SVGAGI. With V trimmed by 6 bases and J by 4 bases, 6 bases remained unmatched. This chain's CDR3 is CASSPGGAADTQYF. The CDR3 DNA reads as TGTGCCAGCAGCCCAGGGGGCGCGGCAGATACGCAGTATTTT.

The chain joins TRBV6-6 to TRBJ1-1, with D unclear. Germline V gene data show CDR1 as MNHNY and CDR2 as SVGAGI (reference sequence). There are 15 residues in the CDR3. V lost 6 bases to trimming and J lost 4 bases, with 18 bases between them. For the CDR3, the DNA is TGTGCCAGCAGCCCCTTAGAGGTAATGGGCACTGAAGCTTTCTTT. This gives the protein CASSPLEVMGTEAFF.

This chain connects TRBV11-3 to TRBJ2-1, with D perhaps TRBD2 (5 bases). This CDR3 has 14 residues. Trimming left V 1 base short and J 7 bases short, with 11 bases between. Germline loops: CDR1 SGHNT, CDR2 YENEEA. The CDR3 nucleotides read TGTGCCAGCAGCTTAGGGCCCACGGGGAATGAGCAGTTCTTC. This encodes CASSLGPTGNEQFF.

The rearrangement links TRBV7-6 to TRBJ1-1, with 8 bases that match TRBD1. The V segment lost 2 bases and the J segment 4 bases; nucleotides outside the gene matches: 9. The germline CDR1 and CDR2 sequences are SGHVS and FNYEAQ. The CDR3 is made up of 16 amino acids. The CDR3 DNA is TGTGCCAGCAGCTTACCAGGACAGGGACATTCCACTGAAGCTTTCTTT. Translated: CASSLPGQGHSTEAFF.

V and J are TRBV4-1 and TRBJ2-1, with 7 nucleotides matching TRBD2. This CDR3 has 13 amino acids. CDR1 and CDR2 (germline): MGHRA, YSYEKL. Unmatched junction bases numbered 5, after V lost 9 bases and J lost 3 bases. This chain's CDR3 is CASWGGSYNEQFF. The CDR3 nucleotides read TGCGCCAGTTGGGGGGGAAGCTACAATGAGCAGTTCTTC.

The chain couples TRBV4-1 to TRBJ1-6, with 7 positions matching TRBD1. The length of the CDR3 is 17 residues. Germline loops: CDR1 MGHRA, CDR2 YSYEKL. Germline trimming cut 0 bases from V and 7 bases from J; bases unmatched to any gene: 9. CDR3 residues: CASSQEFPRQGNSPLHF. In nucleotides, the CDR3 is TGCGCCAGCAGCCAAGAGTTTCCGCGACAGGGAAATTCACCCCTCCACTTT.

This CDR3 is CASSLSGALTDTQYF. CDR3 DNA sequence: TGTGCCAGCAGTCTGAGCGGGGCACTCACAGATACGCAGTATTTT. The chain links TRBV6-4 to TRBJ2-3; 7 nucleotides match TRBD2. The length of the CDR3 is 15 residues. Trimming removed 5 bases from V and 2 bases from J; junction bases left unmatched: 7. The germline gives CDR1 MRHNA, CDR2 SNTAGT.

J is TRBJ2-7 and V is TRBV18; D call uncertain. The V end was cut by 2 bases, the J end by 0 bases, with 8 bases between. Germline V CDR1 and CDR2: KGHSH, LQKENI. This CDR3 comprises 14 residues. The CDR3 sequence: CASSPVTGSYEQYF. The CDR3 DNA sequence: TGTGCCAGCTCACCAGTGACGGGCTCCTACGAGCAGTACTTC. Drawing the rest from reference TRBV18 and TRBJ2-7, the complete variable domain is NAGVMQNPRHLVRRRGQEARLRCSPMKGHSHVYWYRQLPEEGLKFMVYLQKENIIDESGMPKERFSAEFPKEGPSILRIQQVVRGDSAAYFCASSPVTGSYEQYFGPGTRLTVT.

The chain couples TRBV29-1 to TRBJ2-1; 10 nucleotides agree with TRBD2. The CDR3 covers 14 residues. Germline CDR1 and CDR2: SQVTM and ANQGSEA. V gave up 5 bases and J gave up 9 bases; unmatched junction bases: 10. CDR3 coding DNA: TGCAGCGTTCCCGAGCGGGGGGGCGGGGGTGAGCAGTTCTTC. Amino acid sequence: CSVPERGGGGEQFF.

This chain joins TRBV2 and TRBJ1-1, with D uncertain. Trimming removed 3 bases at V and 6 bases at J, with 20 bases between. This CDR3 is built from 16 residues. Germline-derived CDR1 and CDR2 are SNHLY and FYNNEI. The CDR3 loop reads CASSEFDGSLLAEAFF. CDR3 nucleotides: TGTGCCAGCAGTGAGTTCGACGGATCCCTGCTAGCTGAAGCTTTCTTT.

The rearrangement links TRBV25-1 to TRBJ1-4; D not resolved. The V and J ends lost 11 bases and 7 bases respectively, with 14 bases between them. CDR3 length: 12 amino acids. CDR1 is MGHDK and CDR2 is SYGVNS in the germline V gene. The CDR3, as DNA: TGTGCCGCGAGAGGGCTCGCTGAAAAACTGTTTTTT. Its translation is CAARGLAEKLFF.

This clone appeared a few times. The CDR3 here is CASIEPPNTEAFF. The CDR3 region has the DNA TGTGCCAGCATTGAGCCCCCGAACACTGAAGCTTTCTTT. The chain carries TRBV5-4 and TRBJ1-1; D not resolved. Deletions cut 6 bases from V and 1 base from J, with 10 bases between. This CDR3 is built from 13 residues. Germline-derived CDR1 and CDR2 are SGHNT and YYREEE (reference sequence).

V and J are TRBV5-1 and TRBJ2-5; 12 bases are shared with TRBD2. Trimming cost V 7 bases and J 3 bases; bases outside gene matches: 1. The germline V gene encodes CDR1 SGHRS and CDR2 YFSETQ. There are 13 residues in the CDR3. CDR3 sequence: CASRLAGEETQYF. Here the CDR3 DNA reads TGCGCCAGCCGACTAGCGGGAGAAGAGACCCAGTACTTC.

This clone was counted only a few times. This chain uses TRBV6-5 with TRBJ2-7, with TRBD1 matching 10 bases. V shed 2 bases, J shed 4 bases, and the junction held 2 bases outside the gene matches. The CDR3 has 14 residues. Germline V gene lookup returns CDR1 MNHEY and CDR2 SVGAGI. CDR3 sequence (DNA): TGTGCCAGCAGTTACCCGGGACAGGGGTACGAGCAGTACTTC. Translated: CASSYPGQGYEQYF.

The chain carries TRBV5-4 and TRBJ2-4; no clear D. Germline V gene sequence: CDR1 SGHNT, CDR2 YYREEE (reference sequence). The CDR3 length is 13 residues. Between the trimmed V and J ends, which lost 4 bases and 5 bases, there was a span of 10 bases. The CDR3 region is CASSLHAENIQYF. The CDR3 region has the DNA TGTGCCAGCAGCCTCCACGCAGAAAACATTCAGTACTTC. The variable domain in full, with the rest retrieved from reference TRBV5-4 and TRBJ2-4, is ETGVTQSPTHLIKTRGQQVTLRCSSQSGHNTVSWYQQALGQGPQFIFQYYREEENGRGNFPPRFSGLQFPNYSSELNVNALELDDSALYLCASSLHAENIQYFGAGTRLSVL.

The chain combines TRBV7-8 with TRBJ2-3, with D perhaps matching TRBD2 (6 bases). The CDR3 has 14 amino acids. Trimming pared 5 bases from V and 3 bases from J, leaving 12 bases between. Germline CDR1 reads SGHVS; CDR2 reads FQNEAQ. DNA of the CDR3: TGTGCCAGCAGCCGACTAGGAGGTACAGATACGCAGTATTTT. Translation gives CASSRLGGTDTQYF.